The clone carrying this T cell receptor beta chain showed up many times. The sample originates from a study of read filtering for tumor transcriptome and immune sequencing. Background on the study: By R-ISS, stages I, II and III held around 8, 16 and 7 patients.

Germline V gene sequence: CDR1 DFQATT, CDR2 SNEGSKA (reference sequence). V was cut by 2 bases and J by 6 bases, with 14 bases left in between. The length of the CDR3 is 13 residues. Molecular barcoded adaptors covering alpha/delta and beta/gamma chains were used on about 390 ng RNA. TCRdb analysed the reads with MiXCR anew, one entry per CDR3 protein. The sample lists about 57,000 distinct CDR3 sequences, roughly 19% occurring once. This chain connects TRBV20-1 to TRBJ2-7, with a weak D call TRBD2 (6 bases). This clonotype originated in a donor aged 40 or older with multiple myeloma. The source material was a population of CD138-negative cells sorted from bone marrow. The CDR3 is CSARKMGAGEQYF. The DNA for the CDR3 is TGCAGTGCTAGAAAGATGGGAGCGGGCGAGCAGTACTTC.